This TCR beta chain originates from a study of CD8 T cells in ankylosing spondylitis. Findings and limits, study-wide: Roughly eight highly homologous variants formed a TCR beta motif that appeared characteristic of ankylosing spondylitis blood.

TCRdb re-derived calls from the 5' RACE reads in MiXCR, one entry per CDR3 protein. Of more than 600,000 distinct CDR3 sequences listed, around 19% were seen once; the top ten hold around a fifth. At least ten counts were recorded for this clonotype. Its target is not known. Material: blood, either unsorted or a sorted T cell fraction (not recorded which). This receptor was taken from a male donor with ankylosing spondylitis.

The CDR3 loop reads CSVDASGAYNEQFF. CDR3 coding DNA: TGCAGCGTTGATGCTAGCGGGGCTTACAATGAGCAGTTCTTC. This chain links TRBV29-1 with TRBJ2-1; 9 positions agree with TRBD2. Germline trimming cut 3 bases from V and 4 bases from J; bases unmatched to any gene: 4. Germline CDR1 reads SQVTM; CDR2 reads ANQGSEA. This CDR3 comprises 14 residues.